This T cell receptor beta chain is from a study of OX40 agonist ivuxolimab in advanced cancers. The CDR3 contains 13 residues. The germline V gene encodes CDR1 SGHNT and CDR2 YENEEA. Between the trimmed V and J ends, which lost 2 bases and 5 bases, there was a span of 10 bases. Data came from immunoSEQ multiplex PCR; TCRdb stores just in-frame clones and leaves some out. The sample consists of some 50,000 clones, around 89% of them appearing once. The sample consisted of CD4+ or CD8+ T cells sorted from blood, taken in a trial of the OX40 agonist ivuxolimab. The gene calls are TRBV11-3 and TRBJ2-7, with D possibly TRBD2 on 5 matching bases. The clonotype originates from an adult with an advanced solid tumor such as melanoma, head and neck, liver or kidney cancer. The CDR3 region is CASSLSFGDEQYF. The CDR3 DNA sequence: TGTGCCAGCAGCTTAAGTTTCGGGGACGAGCAGTACTTC.